These T cell receptor beta chains were read from a single sample in a study of T cell responses to AZD1222 COVID-19 vaccine. Method: immunoSEQ multiplex PCR; TCRdb's copy keeps in-frame clones and lacks some. The table shows around 79,000 clones, with about 91% occurring only once. The material was peripheral blood, obtained on day 0 of AZD1222 vaccination. These receptors originate from an adult in good health. CDR3s include the opening cysteine and the closing phenylalanine or tryptophan. The D gene is left open where the match is weak. Rows may omit the clone size; those that give it use once, few, many or a size class.

clone_size	v_call	cdr3_length	j_call	d_call	cdr3_nt	cdr3_aa
-	TRBV5-1	14	TRBJ1-2	-	TGCGCCAGCAGCACAAATGTCGGTGTGGGAGGCTACACCTTC	CASSTNVGVGGYTF
-	TRBV4-1	15	TRBJ1-3	-	TGCGCCAGCAGCCAAGTGGGGGACTCTGGAAACACCATATATTTT	CASSQVGDSGNTIYF
once	TRBV10-2	14	TRBJ1-2	-	TGCGCCAGCAAAGAGACAGGTCCTTGGGGTGGCTACACCTTC	CASKETGPWGGYTF
-	TRBV16	16	TRBJ2-5	-	TGTGCCAGCAGCCAATTCCAGCCTAGTGGGCAAGAGACCCAGTACTTC	CASSQFQPSGQETQYF
-	TRBV5-6	11	TRBJ2-7	TRBD2	TGTGCCAGCAGCTCGGGGGGCGAGCAGTACTTC	CASSSGGEQYF
-	TRBV3-1/TRBV3-2	14	TRBJ1-2	-	TGTGCCAGCAGCCGGGGACGTAACCTCTATGGCTACACCTTC	CASSRGRNLYGYTF
-	TRBV5-1	16	TRBJ1-3	-	TGCGCCAGCAGCTTGACCCCCTCAGACTCTGGAAACACCATATATTTT	CASSLTPSDSGNTIYF
-	TRBV5-1	14	TRBJ2-6	-	TGCGCCAGCAGAAGGGGCCCTGGGGCCAACGTCCTGACTTTC	CASRRGPGANVLTF
-	TRBV9	15	TRBJ2-1	-	TGTGCCAGCAGCGAGTTCAGGGTCCCCTACAATGAGCAGTTCTTC	CASSEFRVPYNEQFF
-	TRBV7-2	15	TRBJ2-7	TRBD1	TGTGCCAGCAGCTTTTCGACAGGGACCTCCTACGAGCAGTACTTC	CASSFSTGTSYEQYF
-	TRBV5-6	13	TRBJ2-5	-	TGTGCCAGCAGCCTAGACACCCAAGAGACCCAGTACTTC	CASSLDTQETQYF
-	TRBV27	15	TRBJ2-7	TRBD2	TGTGCCAGCAGTCTCAAGCGGGGGGCCTTTTGGGAGCAGTACTTC	CASSLKRGAFWEQYF
-	TRBV6-5	15	TRBJ2-7	-	TGTGCCAGCAGACCTAATTCGAGGGCCTGGAACGAGCAGTACTTC	CASRPNSRAWNEQYF
-	TRBV19	16	TRBJ2-2	-	TGTGCCAGTAGTATAGTCCGGGCGGTGGGGGCCGGGGAGCTGTTTTTT	CASSIVRAVGAGELFF
-	TRBV6-6	11	TRBJ1-1	-	TGTGCCAGCATCCAGGGTACTGAAGCTTTCTTT	CASIQGTEAFF
-	TRBV28	13	TRBJ1-1	-	TGTGCCAGCAGTTTGGGTGGGAGGACTGAAGCTTTCTTT	CASSLGGRTEAFF
-	TRBV10-2	18	TRBJ2-7	TRBD2	TGCGCCAGCAGTGATCGTTGGCGAGCGGGACCCCCCTCCTACGAGCAGTACTTC	CASSDRWRAGPPSYEQYF